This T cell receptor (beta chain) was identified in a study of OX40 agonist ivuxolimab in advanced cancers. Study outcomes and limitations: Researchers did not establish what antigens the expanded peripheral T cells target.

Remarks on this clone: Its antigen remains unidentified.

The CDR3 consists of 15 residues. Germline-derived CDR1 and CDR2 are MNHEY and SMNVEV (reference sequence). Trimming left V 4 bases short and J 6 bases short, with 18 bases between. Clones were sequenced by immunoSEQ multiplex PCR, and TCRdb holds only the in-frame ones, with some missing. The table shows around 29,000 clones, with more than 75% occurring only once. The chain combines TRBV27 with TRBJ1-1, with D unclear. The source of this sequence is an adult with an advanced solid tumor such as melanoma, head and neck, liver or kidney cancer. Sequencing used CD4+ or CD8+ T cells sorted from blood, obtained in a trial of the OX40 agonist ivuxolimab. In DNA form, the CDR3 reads TGTGCCAGCAGTTCGGGAAGGGTGGGGTTGGCTGAAGCTTTCTTT. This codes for CASSSGRVGLAEAFF.